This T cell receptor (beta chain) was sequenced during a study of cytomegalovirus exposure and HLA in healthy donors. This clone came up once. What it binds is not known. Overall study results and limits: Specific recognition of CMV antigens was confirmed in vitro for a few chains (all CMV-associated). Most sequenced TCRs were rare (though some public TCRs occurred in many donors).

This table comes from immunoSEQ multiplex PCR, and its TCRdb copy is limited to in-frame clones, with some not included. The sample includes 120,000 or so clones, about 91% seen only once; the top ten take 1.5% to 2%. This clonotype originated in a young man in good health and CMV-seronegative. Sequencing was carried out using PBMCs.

The CDR3 region is CASSLTSGGFTDTQYF. CDR3 bases: TGCGCCAGCAGCTTGACTAGCGGGGGTTTTACAGATACGCAGTATTTT. This sequence joins TRBV5-1 and TRBJ2-3, with 11 bases aligning to TRBD2. The CDR3 loop spans 16 amino acids. CDR1 is SGHRS and CDR2 is YFSETQ in the germline V gene. Trimming cost V 1 base and J 3 bases; bases outside gene matches: 4. The variable domain in full, with the rest retrieved from reference TRBV5-1 and TRBJ2-3, is KAGVTQTPRYLIKTRGQQVTLSCSPISGHRSVSWYQQTPGQGLQFLFEYFSETQRNKGNFPGRFSGRQFSNSRSEMNVSTLELGDSALYLCASSLTSGGFTDTQYFGPGTRLTVL.